These 25 T cell receptor beta chains originate from one sample sequenced in a study of T cells after posttransplantation cyclophosphamide. TCRdb's copy holds only in-frame clones and misses some; the assay was immunoSEQ multiplex PCR. Of about 22,000 clones listed, around 73% are singletons. The sequencing input was memory CD4+ T cells sorted from PBMCs. The source of these receptors is a woman aged 55-69 years in good health, CMV-negative, and a related stem cell transplant donor.

This clone appeared a single time. Other nucleotide sequences from this sample produce the same CDR3. V gene TRBV7-3 combines with J gene TRBJ1-2, with 9 bases identical to TRBD1. The germline V gene has CDR1 SGHTA and CDR2 FQGTGA. CDR3 length: 15 amino acids. V trimming: 5 bases; J trimming: 2 bases; junction bases outside the gene matches: 6. CDR3 region: CASSPTGGGNYGYTF. The CDR3 DNA reads TGTGCCAGCAGCCCGACAGGGGGAGGCAACTATGGCTACACCTTC.

The chain joins TRBV2 to TRBJ2-1, with D unresolved. The germline V gene has CDR1 SNHLY and CDR2 FYNNEI. This CDR3 has 15 residues. Trimming removed 3 bases at V and 8 bases at J, with 17 bases between. CDR3 nucleotides: TGTGCCAGCAGTGATATCCTACAACTACACTATGAGCAGTTCTTC. Amino acid sequence: CASSDILQLHYEQFF.

This clone was detected only a few times. The rearrangement joins TRBV7-9 to TRBJ1-3, with 7 nucleotides matching TRBD1. Germline trimming cut 5 bases from V and 1 base from J; bases unmatched to any gene: 14. The CDR3 length is 18 residues. Germline CDR1 is SEHNR and CDR2 is FQNEAQ (reference sequence). The CDR3 DNA reads TGTGCCAGCAGCCCCGGGACAGCTCTACTACTGTCTGGAAACACCATATATTTT. It translates to CASSPGTALLLSGNTIYF.

The chain uses TRBV5-4 and TRBJ2-2, with 10 bases fitting TRBD2. CDR1 SGHNT and CDR2 YYREEE come from the germline V gene (reference sequence). V dropped 5 bases and J dropped 1; count of bases not matched to a gene: 2. The CDR3 length is 15 residues. CDR3 amino acids: CASRLAGVNTGELFF. Here the CDR3 DNA reads TGTGCCAGCAGGCTAGCGGGGGTGAACACCGGGGAGCTGTTTTTT.

This clone has more than one count but fewer than ten. This chain joins TRBV28 and TRBJ1-3; a weak D match, TRBD1 (6 bases). Trimming pared 4 bases from V and 5 bases from J, leaving 15 bases between. The CDR3 length is 15 residues. Germline V lookup: CDR1 MDHEN, CDR2 SYDVKM. CDR3 amino acids: CASSSGESGRNTIYF. The CDR3 bases are TGTGCCAGCAGTTCAGGGGAGTCAGGCCGAAACACCATATATTTT.

The gene calls are TRBV6-5 and TRBJ2-7; TRBD2 agrees at 9 bases. The CDR3 runs 14 residues. The germline CDR1 and CDR2 sequences are MNHEY and SVGAGI. The V and J ends lost 1 base and 6 bases, in that order; junction bases with no gene match: 4. CDR3 sequence (DNA): TGTGCCAGCAGTTACTTAGCGGGAGTTAGCGAGCAGTACTTC. This encodes CASSYLAGVSEQYF.

This chain links TRBV7-9 with TRBJ2-1, with TRBD2 identical over 9 bases. The CDR3 runs 17 residues. Germline V gives CDR1 SEHNR, CDR2 FQNEAQ (reference sequence). V was clipped by 1 base and J by 3 bases; unmatched bases: 7. CDR3 nucleotide sequence: TGTGCCAGCAGCTTAGGTTGGGCTAGCGGGATCTACAATGAGCAGTTCTTC. It encodes CASSLGWASGIYNEQFF.

The rearrangement links TRBV30 to TRBJ1-6, with D maybe TRBD1 (5 bases). V was pared by 2 bases and J by 6 bases, with 14 bases between. The CDR3 consists of 15 residues. Looked up from germline, CDR1 is GTSNPN and CDR2 is SVGIG (reference sequence). CDR3 sequence: CAWSLYSGANSPLHF. For the CDR3, the DNA is TGTGCCTGGAGTCTCTACAGTGGGGCTAATTCACCCCTCCACTTT.

A few counts support this clone. The chain joins TRBV27 to TRBJ1-2; D remains ambiguous. Germline CDR1 reads MNHEY; CDR2 reads SMNVEV (reference sequence). V shed 8 bases and J shed 8 bases, with 15 bases lying between them. This CDR3 spans 12 amino acids. The CDR3, as DNA: TGTGCCAGCCCTTGGGAGGGCGCGGGCTACACCTTC. Encoded protein: CASPWEGAGYTF.

The V call is TRBV1, the J call TRBJ2-1; the table's D call of TRBD2 was not tested on the DNA. TRBV1 is flagged as a pseudogene. This CDR3 spans 20 amino acids. The CDR3 DNA sequence: TGCACCGCTCCGACTAGCGGGCAGGCCCCGCGGGGGAGCTCCTACAATGAGCAGTTCTTC. Translating it yields CTAPTSGQAPRGSSYNEQFF.

V is TRBV6-6 and J is TRBJ2-2, with 12 bases aligning to TRBD2. Germline V gives CDR1 MNHNY, CDR2 SVGAGI (reference sequence). This CDR3 has 15 amino acids. J lost 5 bases, V lost 7 bases, and 5 bases had no gene match. Here the CDR3 reads CASILGLAGTGELFF. DNA for the CDR3: TGTGCCAGCATTCTGGGACTAGCGGGTACCGGGGAGCTGTTTTTT.

The chain links TRBV5-6 to TRBJ2-1, with TRBD2 matching over 9 bases. This CDR3 is built from 16 residues. The J segment lost 4 bases and the V segment lost 3 bases, leaving 8 bases of the junction unmatched. Germline assignment: CDR1 SGHDT and CDR2 YYEEEE. CDR3 region: CASSSPAGGGYNEQFF. The DNA for the CDR3 is TGTGCCAGCAGCTCCCCTGCGGGAGGGGGGTACAATGAGCAGTTCTTC.

The rearrangement joins TRBV10-2 to TRBJ2-5; D is possibly TRBD2 (5 bases). The end of the DNA aligns better with TRBJ2-7, so the J call may be wrong. The length of the CDR3 is 12 residues. Germline CDR1 is WSHSY and CDR2 is SAAADI. CDR3 coding DNA: TGCGCCAGCAGAAGCGGTCCCTACGAGCAGTACTTC. It is translated as CASRSGPYEQYF.

This chain connects TRBV7-7 to TRBJ2-5; the match to TRBD2 covers 10 bases. The CDR3 runs to 15 residues. Germline CDR1 is SSHAT and CDR2 is FNYEAQ (reference sequence). V lost 8 bases and J lost 5; bases outside the gene matches: 11. This CDR3 is CASGAGGAGGETQYF. As DNA, the CDR3 is TGTGCCAGCGGGGCGGGGGGAGCGGGAGGGGAGACCCAGTACTTC.

The CDR3 DNA sequence: TGTGCCAGCAGTTACTCCGGGACAGGGCACACTGAAGCTTTCTTT. Translated, it gives CASSYSGTGHTEAFF. V and J are TRBV6-5 and TRBJ1-1; 9 nucleotides agree with TRBD1. Germline lookup yields CDR1 MNHEY and CDR2 SVGAGI. The CDR3 consists of 15 residues. V dropped 0 bases and J dropped 3; count of bases not matched to a gene: 2.

The V call is TRBV28, the J call TRBJ2-5; 10 nucleotides agree with TRBD1. Looked up from germline, CDR1 is MDHEN and CDR2 is SYDVKM. The CDR3 has 14 residues. V was pared by 10 bases and J by 4 bases, with 9 bases of the junction left unmatched. Here the CDR3 reads CAILEDRGIETQYF. Here the CDR3 DNA reads TGTGCCATCTTAGAGGACAGGGGGATAGAGACCCAGTACTTC.

The rearrangement uses TRBV7-8 and TRBJ2-1; 9 bases agree with TRBD1. Germline V lookup: CDR1 SGHVS, CDR2 FQNEAQ. V lost 5 bases to trimming and J lost 6 bases; unmatched junction nucleotides: 5. This CDR3 comprises 14 residues. The CDR3 here is CASSVRDRVNEQFF. The CDR3 nucleotides are TGTGCCAGCAGCGTCCGGGACAGGGTCAATGAGCAGTTCTTC.

The rearrangement uses TRBV2 and TRBJ1-2; 10 bases match TRBD1. The V gene end was trimmed by 5 bases and the J gene end by 0 bases; junction bases not matched to a gene: 6. CDR1 and CDR2 from the germline V gene are SNHLY and FYNNEI. The CDR3 contains 16 residues. The CDR3 DNA follows: TGTGCCAGCAGTCTCCGCGGGACAGGGGCTAACTATGGCTACACCTTC. This sequence encodes CASSLRGTGANYGYTF.

This chain links TRBV7-2 with TRBJ1-2; the D gene is possibly TRBD1 (5 bases). Germline V lookup: CDR1 SGHTA, CDR2 FQGNSA. The ends were cut back, 11 bases at V and 1 base at J, with 11 bases in the middle. There are 12 residues in the CDR3. The CDR3 sequence: CACTDSNYGYTF. CDR3 sequence (DNA): TGTGCCTGCACAGACAGTAACTATGGCTACACCTTC.

The DNA for the CDR3 is TGTGCCAGCAGCCGAGAGGGGGTCGTCACAGATACGCAGTATTTT. Its translation is CASSREGVVTDTQYF. The rearrangement uses TRBV9 and TRBJ2-3, with D possibly matching TRBD1 (6 bases). Trimming took off 4 bases at V and 2 bases at J, with 14 bases between the two ends. The CDR3 runs 15 residues. Germline loops: CDR1 SGDLS, CDR2 YYNGEE.

This clone was seen just once. This sequence joins TRBV6-1 and TRBJ1-4; D perhaps matches TRBD1 (6 bases). Germline-derived CDR1 and CDR2 are MNHNS and SASEGT. CDR3 size: 15 residues. The V end lost 4 bases, the J end lost 8 bases, and 17 bases lay between the germline ends. CDR3 DNA sequence: TGTGCCAGCAGTGGAGCGGGGGGGCGGCGGGAAAAACTGTTTTTT. Amino acids: CASSGAGGRREKLFF.

Here the CDR3 DNA reads TGTGCCAGCAGCCCCCTAAGCGGCTCCTACGAGCAGTACTTC. It is translated as CASSPLSGSYEQYF. The chain has TRBV11-2 and TRBJ2-7; D is possibly TRBD2 (5 bases). The CDR3 is made up of 14 amino acids. Germline CDR1 is SGHAT and CDR2 is FQNNGV. The ends were cut back, 5 bases at V and 0 bases at J, with 11 bases in the middle.

The V and J genes are TRBV7-2 and TRBJ2-2; TRBD2 agrees at 7 bases. The CDR3 covers 14 residues. J was trimmed by 7 bases and V by 4 bases; bases with no gene match: 6. Germline CDR1 reads SGHTA; CDR2 reads FQGNSA. The CDR3 region is CASSSGGWGGELFF. The CDR3 nucleotides read TGTGCCAGCAGCTCGGGGGGTTGGGGCGGGGAGCTGTTTTTT.

The chain has TRBV5-1 and TRBJ1-1; D may be TRBD1 (6 bases). The germline V gene has CDR1 SGHRS and CDR2 YFSETQ. The CDR3 has 14 residues. V lost 0 bases and J lost 4, with 10 bases in between. As DNA, the CDR3 is TGCGCCAGCAGCTTGGCCGCGGGGGCCACTGAAGCTTTCTTT. Amino acids: CASSLAAGATEAFF.

The J gene is TRBJ1-2, the V gene TRBV23-1, with D maybe TRBD1 (5 bases). TRBV23-1 is designated an ORF whose function remains uncertain. The CDR3 is made up of 15 amino acids. Trimming removed 4 bases at V and 8 bases at J, with 20 bases between. The CDR3 DNA is TGCGCCAGCAGTCGCTATGGAGGGGTTAACCGGGGCTACACCTTC. The encoded protein is CASSRYGGVNRGYTF.